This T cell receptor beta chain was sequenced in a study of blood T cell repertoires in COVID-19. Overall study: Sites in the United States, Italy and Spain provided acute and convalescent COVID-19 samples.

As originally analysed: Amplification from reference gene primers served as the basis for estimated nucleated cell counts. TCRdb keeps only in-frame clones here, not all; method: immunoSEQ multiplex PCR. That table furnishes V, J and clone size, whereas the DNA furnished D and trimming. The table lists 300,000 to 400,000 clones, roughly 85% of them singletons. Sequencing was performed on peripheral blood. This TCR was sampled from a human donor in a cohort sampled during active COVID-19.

The CDR3 loop reads CASSLQGQADTEAFF. CDR3 sequence (DNA): TGCGCCAGCAGCCTACAGGGACAGGCGGACACTGAAGCTTTCTTT. The V gene is TRBV5-1, the J gene TRBJ1-1; 8 bases align to TRBD1. Germline CDR1 reads SGHRS; CDR2 reads YFSETQ. The V gene end was trimmed by 4 bases and the J gene end by 3 bases; junction bases not matched to a gene: 8. This CDR3 is 15 amino acids long.